This is a list of T cell receptor beta chains from one sample in a study of blood T cell repertoires in COVID-19. TCRdb's table, derived via immunoSEQ multiplex PCR, lists solely in-frame clones and lacks some. Of a few hundred thousand clones in the sample, about nine tenths were seen once. The sequencing input was PBMCs or T cells enriched from blood (not recorded which). The receptors were gathered from a woman aged 40 to 50 who had been exposed to COVID-19. CDR3s include the opening cysteine and the closing phenylalanine or tryptophan. D genes are given only for firm matches. Clone size appears in some rows only: once, few, many, or a class for an expanded clone.

d_call	v_call	clone_size	j_call	cdr3_nt	cdr3_aa
-	TRBV4-3	-	TRBJ1-6	TGCGCCAGCAGCCAAGAGGCAGTAGGGGCTTCACCCCTCCACTTT	CASSQEAVGASPLHF
TRBD1	TRBV29-1	-	TRBJ1-2	TGCGGAACAACGGGACAGGGCTCTGGCTACACCTTC	CGTTGQGSGYTF
TRBD2	TRBV7-2	-	TRBJ2-2	TGTGCCAGCAGCCCCGTAGCGGGAGGACGGACCGGGGAGCTGTTTTTT	CASSPVAGGRTGELFF
TRBD2	TRBV11-2	-	TRBJ2-2	TGTGCCAGCAGCGTCAGCGGGGGGGCCACCGGGGAGCTGTTTTTT	CASSVSGGATGELFF
TRBD2	TRBV27	-	TRBJ2-1	TGTGCCAGCAGCACAACTAGCGGGAGGGGCTTCAATGAGCAGTTCTTC	CASSTTSGRGFNEQFF
TRBD1	TRBV19	-	TRBJ1-5	TGTGCCAGTAATGACAGGGGTCGCAATCAGCCCCAGCATTTT	CASNDRGRNQPQHF
TRBD1	TRBV24-1	once	TRBJ2-5	TGTGCCACCAGTGATGGGCGCACAGGGGCAAAAGAGACCCAGTACTTC	CATSDGRTGAKETQYF
TRBD1	TRBV5-8	-	TRBJ2-1	TGTGCCAGCAGCCGGGACAGGGCTTCCTACAATGAGCAGTTCTTC	CASSRDRASYNEQFF
TRBD2	TRBV7-2	-	TRBJ2-5	TGTGCCAGCGGAGGACTAGCGGGGGGCTTCGGAGAGACCCAGTACTTC	CASGGLAGGFGETQYF
-	TRBV14	-	TRBJ1-2	TGTGCCAGCAGCCAAGGGTTAGTCTATGGCTACACCTTC	CASSQGLVYGYTF
TRBD2	TRBV13	-	TRBJ2-1	TGTGCCAGCAGCTTAGGCCCACTAGCGGGAGGGCCCTACAATGAGCAGTTCTTC	CASSLGPLAGGPYNEQFF
TRBD1	TRBV18	once	TRBJ1-1	TGTGCCAGCTCACCTATTCAGGGGACAGGGATGAACACTGAAGCTTTCTTT	CASSPIQGTGMNTEAFF
TRBD1	TRBV19	-	TRBJ1-5	TGTGCCAGTAGACCTCGGACAGGGAGCAATCAGCCCCAGCATTTT	CASRPRTGSNQPQHF
TRBD1	TRBV30	-	TRBJ1-1	TGTGCCTGGAGTGTTCGTCAAATCGGGGACAGGGTCAACACTGAAGCTTTCTTT	CAWSVRQIGDRVNTEAFF
TRBD2	TRBV19	-	TRBJ2-3	TGTGCCAGTAGTATAAGTCCTAGCGGGGCTAGCACAGATACGCAGTATTTT	CASSISPSGASTDTQYF
-	TRBV27	-	TRBJ1-3	TGTGCCAGCAGTCCCCTTCCCCAGGGTTGGAGAAACACCATATATTTT	CASSPLPQGWRNTIYF
-	TRBV20-1	-	TRBJ1-1	TGCAGTGCTACTTACAGGGCTGAAGCTTTCTTT	CSATYRAEAFF
-	TRBV7-2	-	TRBJ2-7	TGTGCCAGCAGCTCCAGAAGCGGGTTGAGCTCCTACGAGCAGTACTTC	CASSSRSGLSSYEQYF
-	TRBV7-3	-	TRBJ2-1	TGTGCCAGCAGCCGGGTCCCATCCGACTACAATGAGCAGTTCTTC	CASSRVPSDYNEQFF
-	TRBV20-1	-	TRBJ2-1	TGCAGTGCGATTGGGGGGACTCCGCAGTTCTTC	CSAIGGTPQFF
-	TRBV12-3/TRBV12-4	-	TRBJ1-2	TGTGCCAGCAGTTTATCAGGGATCTATGGCTACACCTTC	CASSLSGIYGYTF
-	TRBV21-1	-	TRBJ2-1	TGTGCCAGCAGCAAAAAGGGACCGACTAGCGGGGGGAATGAGCAGTTCTTC	CASSKKGPTSGGNEQFF
TRBD1	TRBV9	-	TRBJ1-1	TGTGCCAGCAGCGTTCTTAAAGGCAGGGGGCGTGAAACTGAAGCTTTCTTT	CASSVLKGRGRETEAFF
-	TRBV29-1	-	TRBJ2-1	TGCAGCGTTGAGTCGACATTCTCCTACAATGAGCAGTTCTTC	CSVESTFSYNEQFF
-	TRBV9	-	TRBJ1-5	TGTGCCAGCAGCGTAGACGGGGGACCCAATCAGCCCCAGCATTTT	CASSVDGGPNQPQHF
-	TRBV2	once	TRBJ1-1	TGTGCCAGCCGACTAAGGGGGATGAACACTGAAGCTTTCTTT	CASRLRGMNTEAFF
TRBD1	TRBV11-3	-	TRBJ1-1	TGTGCCAGCAGCTTTCTGCTTCGGGGACAGGTATACACTGAAGCTTTCTTT	CASSFLLRGQVYTEAFF
TRBD1	TRBV19	-	TRBJ1-2	TGTGCCAGTAGTAGGGACAGGCCACACTATGGCTACACCTTC	CASSRDRPHYGYTF
TRBD2	TRBV6-4	-	TRBJ2-3	TGTGCCAGCAGTCCTATAGCGGGAGGCACAGATACGCAGTATTTT	CASSPIAGGTDTQYF
TRBD2	TRBV6-4	few	TRBJ2-1	TGTGCCAGCAGCGCGGGAGCTTACAATGAGCAGTTCTTC	CASSAGAYNEQFF
-	TRBV11-2	-	TRBJ1-1	TGTGCCAGCAGCTTAGGAGGTGCGGGGGGCTCTTTCTTT	CASSLGGAGGSFF
-	TRBV15	-	TRBJ2-6	TGTGCCACCAGCAGAGATGGGAGGTCTCGCTCTGGGGCCAACGTCCTGACTTTC	CATSRDGRSRSGANVLTF
-	TRBV9	-	TRBJ1-2	TGTGCCAGCAGCGTAGGACAGGCACCTAACTATGGCTACACCTTC	CASSVGQAPNYGYTF
-	TRBV10-3	-	TRBJ2-1	TGTGCCATCAGTGAAGACAGGACCTACAATGAGCAGTTCTTC	CAISEDRTYNEQFF
TRBD1	TRBV6-5	-	TRBJ1-1	TGTGCCAGCCCAAGGGACAGGGGGCGCGAGACTGAAGCTTTCTTT	CASPRDRGRETEAFF
TRBD2	TRBV7-9	-	TRBJ2-1	TGTGCCAGCAGCCCGCCTGGGACTAGTCTAAATGAGCAGTTCTTC	CASSPPGTSLNEQFF
TRBD2	TRBV9	once	TRBJ2-3	TGTGCCAGCAGCCAAGAGGGACTAGCGGGACGAGGGGTTACCACAGATACGCAGTATTTT	CASSQEGLAGRGVTTDTQYF
TRBD1	TRBV4-1	once	TRBJ2-7	TGCGCCAGCAGTTCCGGGACAGAAGGCACTCAGCAGTACTTC	CASSSGTEGTQQYF